Described below is a single T cell receptor beta chain sequence and its context. Its antigen is unknown. The sample belongs to a study of PD-1 blockade in mismatch repair-deficient tumors. Background on the study: Patients had 11 to 13 mismatch repair-deficient cancer types and were previously treated and progressing.

The sample's time point: approximately ten-day in vitro stimulation with candidate neoantigen peptide 3. An approximately 11-day in vitro culture was run per each of fewer than ten reactive peptides. Baseline for clone expansion was a parallel culture with no peptide. Germline trimming cut 5 bases from V and 9 bases from J; bases unmatched to any gene: 6. The CDR3 covers 11 residues. Germline V CDR1 and CDR2: SQVTM, ANQGSEA. Libraries were prepared by immunoSEQ multiplex PCR; TCRdb keeps only in-frame clonotypes and omits some of them. The table shows approximately 9,300 clones, with 75% to 95% occurring only once.

This receptor was taken from an adult with mismatch repair-deficient cancer. The chain has TRBV29-1 and TRBJ1-1, with TRBD1 matching over 7 bases. The sample in question was cells cultured in vitro, obtained from a patient treated with pembrolizumab. Here the CDR3 reads CSVSTGYQAFF. The CDR3, as DNA: TGCAGCGTTTCGACAGGGTATCAAGCTTTCTTT. Full variable domain (outside the CDR3, taken from reference TRBV29-1 and TRBJ1-1): SAVISQKPSRDICQRGTSLTIQCQVDSQVTMMFWYRQQPGQSLTLIATANQGSEATYESGFVIDKFPISRPNLTFSTLTVSNMSPEDSSIYLCSVSTGYQAFFGQGTRLTVV.